Listed here are 25 T cell receptor beta chains from one sample, sequenced in a study of CD8 T cells in Susac syndrome. Reverse transcription of about 0.45 to 1 ug RNA was performed with random hexamers. One entry per CDR3 protein, called by TCRdb with MiXCR from the immunoSEQ multiplex PCR reads. The sample yields roughly 200,000 distinct CDR3 sequences, around 95% seen once. Source material: CD4+ T cells from PBMCs. The receptors stem from a human donor with multiple sclerosis.

This chain joins TRBV3-1 and TRBJ2-7; D is undetermined. This CDR3 is built from 12 residues. V was pared by 2 bases and J by 8 bases, with 10 bases between. Germline loops: CDR1 LGHDT, CDR2 YNNKEL (reference sequence). The CDR3 DNA reads TGTGCCAGCAGCCAACTCCCCCAGAAGCAGTACTTC. It translates to CASSQLPQKQYF.

The V and J genes are TRBV3-1 and TRBJ2-3; the match to TRBD2 covers 12 bases. The CDR3 is 17 residues long. V trimming: 1 base; J trimming: 9 bases; junction bases outside the gene matches: 11. From germline, CDR1 is LGHDT and CDR2 YNNKEL (reference sequence). CDR3 nucleotides: TGTGCCAGCAGCCAAGGGCCTCTAGCGGGGGGGCCAGGGACGCAGTATTTT. As protein: CASSQGPLAGGPGTQYF.

The J gene is TRBJ1-5, the V gene TRBV20-1; perhaps TRBD1 as D (5 bases). Looked up from germline, CDR1 is DFQATT and CDR2 is SNEGSKA (reference sequence). Trimming took 1 base from V and 5 from J, leaving 12 bases between them. This CDR3 spans 14 amino acids. The CDR3 nucleotides are TGCAGTGCTAGAGCTGTTGGGGCTCATCAGCCCCAGCATTTT. Its protein product is CSARAVGAHQPQHF.

The chain employs TRBV14 and TRBJ2-7; D may be TRBD1 (5 bases). V was cut by 5 bases and J by 5 bases, with 13 bases left in between. The CDR3 consists of 13 residues. CDR1 is SGHDN and CDR2 is FVKESK in the germline V gene. CDR3: CASSYLPRDEQYF. The CDR3, as DNA: TGTGCCAGCAGCTATCTCCCCAGGGACGAGCAGTACTTC.

The V call is TRBV30, the J call TRBJ1-1, with 7 positions matching TRBD1. From germline, CDR1 is GTSNPN and CDR2 SVGIG (reference sequence). With V trimmed by 7 bases and J by 11 bases, 19 bases remained unmatched. The CDR3 has 14 residues. CDR3 region: CASLSKGGAWPAFF. In DNA, the CDR3 is TGTGCCTCGTTGAGTAAAGGGGGCGCATGGCCGGCTTTCTTT.

The genes are TRBV7-9 and TRBJ2-3; 7 nucleotides align to TRBD2. V trimming: 4 bases; J trimming: 6 bases; junction bases outside the gene matches: 13. CDR3 length equals 16 residues. CDR1 is SEHNR, CDR2 FQNEAQ, per germline (reference sequence). The CDR3 DNA sequence: TGTGCCAGCAGCTCGTCGTGGCGGGGGTCAGTGGATACGCAGTATTTT. Translating it yields CASSSSWRGSVDTQYF.

This clonotype was observed a handful of times. The chain couples TRBV12-3 or TRBV12-4 to TRBJ1-2; the D is unclear. This CDR3 region has 11 residues. V lost 1 base and J lost 7, with 4 bases in between. This CDR3 is CASSLGGGYTF. In nucleotides, the CDR3 is TGTGCCAGCAGTTTAGGGGGTGGCTACACCTTC.

The chain uses TRBV9 and TRBJ1-4; TRBD1 is a possible D gene (6 bases). There are 14 residues in the CDR3. V dropped 2 bases and J dropped 7 bases, with 12 bases sitting between them. Germline CDR1 SGDLS, CDR2 YYNGEE. As DNA, the CDR3 is TGTGCCAGCAGCGTGACTGGGGGCTCTGAAAAACTGTTTTTT. This gives the protein CASSVTGGSEKLFF.

The rearrangement links TRBV20-1 to TRBJ1-6, with D possibly being TRBD1 (6 bases). CDR1 and CDR2 from the germline V gene are DFQATT and SNEGSKA (reference sequence). The CDR3 has 13 amino acids. Trimming stripped 4 bases from V and 7 bases from J, with 11 bases between. DNA of the CDR3: TGCAGTGCTACAGGGGCCCTGAATTCACCCCTCCACTTT. As protein: CSATGALNSPLHF.

The rearrangement joins TRBV28 to TRBJ2-5; D possibly matches TRBD1 or TRBD2 (5 bases each). The length of the CDR3 is 15 residues. Germline assignment: CDR1 MDHEN and CDR2 SYDVKM. V was shortened by 4 bases and J by 4 bases, with 16 bases between the two germline ends. CDR3 residues: CASSSRDVLTETQYF. CDR3 DNA sequence: TGTGCCAGCAGTTCAAGGGACGTCCTTACAGAGACCCAGTACTTC.

The J gene is TRBJ2-7, the V gene TRBV4-1, with a weak D call TRBD1 (5 bases). The CDR3 is 17 residues long. V lost 0 bases to trimming and J lost 3 bases, with 18 bases between them. Germline values: CDR1 MGHRA, CDR2 YSYEKL. The CDR3 protein is CASSQDKAASDNYEQYF. Written as DNA, the CDR3 is TGCGCCAGCAGCCAAGATAAGGCGGCGTCGGACAACTACGAGCAGTACTTC.

The CDR3 DNA sequence: TGTGCCAGCAGCATTACCGGGACATCCTACGAGCAGTACTTC. Amino acids: CASSITGTSYEQYF. The chain joins TRBV7-9 to TRBJ2-7; D possibly corresponds to TRBD1 (6 bases). Trimming pared 5 bases from V and 1 base from J, leaving 12 bases between. This CDR3 region has 14 residues. Germline CDR1 and CDR2: SEHNR and FQNEAQ (reference sequence).

The chain carries TRBV29-1 and TRBJ2-5; D perhaps matches TRBD1 (6 bases). The V end was cut by 7 bases, the J end by 0 bases, with 18 bases between. This CDR3 has 15 amino acids. The V gene's germline CDR1 is SQVTM and CDR2 ANQGSEA. CDR3 protein: CSAFNPDRYQETQYF. The CDR3 DNA reads TGCAGCGCCTTCAACCCGGACAGATACCAAGAGACCCAGTACTTC. Full variable domain (remainder filled in from reference TRBV29-1 and TRBJ2-5): SAVISQKPSRDICQRGTSLTIQCQVDSQVTMMFWYRQQPGQSLTLIATANQGSEATYESGFVIDKFPISRPNLTFSTLTVSNMSPEDSSIYLCSAFNPDRYQETQYFGPGTRLLVL.

This clonotype is a singleton in its sample. At one boundary the junction diverges from the germline segment, which might be a read error. The J gene is TRBJ2-7, the V gene TRBV20-1; a weak D match, TRBD1 (5 bases). This CDR3 has 12 amino acids. Germline CDR1 DFQATT, CDR2 SNEGSKA (reference sequence). This CDR3 reads CSARDRHYEQYF. CDR3 in DNA: TGCAGTGCGAGAGACAGACACTACGAGCAGTACTTC.

The CDR3 DNA reads as TGTGCCAGCAGTTTGAGGAATCAGTCACCCCTCCACTTT. This codes for CASSLRNQSPLHF. The genes are TRBV6-5 and TRBJ1-6; D ambiguous. The CDR3 consists of 13 residues. Germline-derived CDR1 and CDR2 are MNHEY and SVGAGI. V was shortened by 4 bases and J by 10 bases, with 11 bases between the two germline ends.

The V and J genes are TRBV9 and TRBJ2-7; no definite D call. Trimming pared 5 bases from V and 0 bases from J, leaving 12 bases between. The germline CDR1 and CDR2 sequences are SGDLS and YYNGEE. The CDR3 covers 14 residues. CDR3 sequence reads: CASSGPSSSYEQYF. The CDR3 DNA follows: TGTGCCAGCAGTGGACCGAGCAGCTCCTACGAGCAGTACTTC.

In DNA, the CDR3 is TGTGCCAGCGGAGGGGTGAGGCCCTACGAGCAGTACTTC. Its translation is CASGGVRPYEQYF. The V call is TRBV6-1, the J call TRBJ2-7, with D tentatively TRBD2 (6 bases). The germline gives CDR1 MNHNS, CDR2 SASEGT. The CDR3 is 13 residues long. V lost 8 bases to trimming and J lost 2 bases, with 13 bases between them.

The gene calls are TRBV9 and TRBJ2-7, with 10 bases that match TRBD1. Germline CDR1 SGDLS, CDR2 YYNGEE. Trimming removed 0 bases from V and 4 bases from J; junction bases left unmatched: 1. This CDR3 is 14 amino acids long. CDR3 nucleotides: TGTGCCAGCAGCGTAGGGGGACAGGGGTACGAGCAGTACTTC. It is translated as CASSVGGQGYEQYF.

V gene TRBV20-1 combines with J gene TRBJ2-7, with D possibly TRBD1 on 6 matching bases. The V gene's germline CDR1 is DFQATT and CDR2 SNEGSKA (reference sequence). Trimming removed 5 bases from V and 3 bases from J, with 11 bases in between. This CDR3 comprises 12 residues. In DNA form, the CDR3 reads TGCAGTGCTGAACAGGGAAGCTACGAGCAGTACTTC. It specifies CSAEQGSYEQYF.

The CDR3 sequence is CASKGSNSYNSPLHF. For the CDR3, the DNA is TGTGCCAGCAAAGGCAGTAACTCCTATAATTCACCCCTCCACTTT. The chain has TRBV2 and TRBJ1-6; D not resolved. V was shortened by 7 bases and J by 0 bases, with 10 bases between the two germline ends. This CDR3 contains 15 residues. Germline V gives CDR1 SNHLY, CDR2 FYNNEI.

The chain joins TRBV20-1 to TRBJ2-5, with D maybe TRBD1 (6 bases). The CDR3 runs 13 residues. With 3 bases removed from V and 5 bases from J, the gap between germline ends came to 13 bases. Germline V gene lookup returns CDR1 DFQATT and CDR2 SNEGSKA (reference sequence). CDR3 sequence: CSASRQGRETQYF. CDR3 DNA: TGCAGTGCTAGTCGGCAGGGGCGGGAGACCCAGTACTTC.

The CDR3 here is CASSLPAGRSYNEQFF. The DNA of the CDR3 is TGTGCCAGCAGCTTGCCAGCGGGGCGCTCCTACAATGAGCAGTTCTTC. This chain connects TRBV5-4 to TRBJ2-1; the match to TRBD2 covers 7 bases. This CDR3 region has 16 residues. Germline values: CDR1 SGHNT, CDR2 YYREEE (reference sequence). V shed 1 base, J shed 0 bases, and the junction held 4 bases outside the gene matches.

The V and J genes are TRBV30 and TRBJ2-5; D not resolved. This CDR3 comprises 13 residues. V lost 3 bases and J lost 1, with 9 bases in between. Germline V gene data show CDR1 as GTSNPN and CDR2 as SVGIG (reference sequence). This CDR3 reads CAWRPQAQETQYF. CDR3 nucleotides: TGTGCCTGGAGACCCCAGGCCCAAGAGACCCAGTACTTC.

The chain has TRBV7-2 and TRBJ1-2; D unclear. The V end lost 2 bases, the J end lost 6 bases, and 16 bases lay between the germline ends. This CDR3 is built from 15 residues. The germline V gene has CDR1 SGHTA and CDR2 FQGNSA. DNA of the CDR3: TGTGCCAGCAGCTTACTTCTCCCCACCAACCATGGCTACACCTTC. Amino acid sequence: CASSLLLPTNHGYTF.

The chain is built from TRBV30 and TRBJ1-1; D gene ambiguous. Germline CDR1 and CDR2: GTSNPN and SVGIG (reference sequence). The CDR3 sequence is 12 residues long. The V and J ends lost 4 bases and 5 bases respectively, with 11 bases between them. The CDR3 coding sequence is TGTGCCTGGATGAGGGATGCGACTGAAGCTTTCTTT. This translates into CAWMRDATEAFF.